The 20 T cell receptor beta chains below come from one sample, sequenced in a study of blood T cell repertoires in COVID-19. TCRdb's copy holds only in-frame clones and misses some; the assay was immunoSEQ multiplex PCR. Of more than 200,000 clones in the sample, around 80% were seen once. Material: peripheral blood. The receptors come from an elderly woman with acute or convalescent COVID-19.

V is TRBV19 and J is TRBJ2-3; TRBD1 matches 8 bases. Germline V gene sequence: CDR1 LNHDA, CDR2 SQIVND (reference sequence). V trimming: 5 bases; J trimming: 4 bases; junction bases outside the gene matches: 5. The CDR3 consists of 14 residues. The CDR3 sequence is CASSPRGLSDTQYF. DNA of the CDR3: TGTGCCAGTAGTCCCAGGGGGCTTTCAGATACGCAGTATTTT. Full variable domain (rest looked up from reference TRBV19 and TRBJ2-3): DGGITQSPKYLFRKEGQNVTLSCEQNLNHDAMYWYRQDPGQGLRLIYYSQIVNDFQKGDIAEGYSVSREKKESFPLTVTSAQKNPTAFYLCASSPRGLSDTQYFGPGTRLTVL.

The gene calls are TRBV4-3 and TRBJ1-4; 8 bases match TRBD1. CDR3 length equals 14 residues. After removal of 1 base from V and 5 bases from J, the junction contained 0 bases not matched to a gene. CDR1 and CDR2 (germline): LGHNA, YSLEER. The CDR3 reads CASSQGQGNEKLFF. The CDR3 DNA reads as TGCGCCAGCAGCCAAGGACAGGGGAATGAAAAACTGTTTTTT.

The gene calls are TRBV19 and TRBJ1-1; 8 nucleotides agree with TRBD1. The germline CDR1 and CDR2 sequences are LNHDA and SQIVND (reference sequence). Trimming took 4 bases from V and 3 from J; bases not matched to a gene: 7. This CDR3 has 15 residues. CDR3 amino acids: CASSNDRGGYTEAFF. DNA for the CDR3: TGTGCCAGTAGTAACGACAGGGGCGGTTACACTGAAGCTTTCTTT.

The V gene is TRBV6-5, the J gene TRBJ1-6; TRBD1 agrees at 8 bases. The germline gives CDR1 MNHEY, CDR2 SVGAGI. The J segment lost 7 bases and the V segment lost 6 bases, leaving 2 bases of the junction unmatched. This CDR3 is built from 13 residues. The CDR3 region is CASRGQANSPLHF. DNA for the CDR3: TGTGCCAGCAGGGGACAGGCAAATTCACCCCTCCACTTT.

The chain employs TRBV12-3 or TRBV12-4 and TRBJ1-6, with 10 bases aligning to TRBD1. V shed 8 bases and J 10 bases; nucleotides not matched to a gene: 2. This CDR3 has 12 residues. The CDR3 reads CASGTGVSPLHF. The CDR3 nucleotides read TGTGCCAGCGGGACAGGGGTCTCACCCCTCCACTTT.

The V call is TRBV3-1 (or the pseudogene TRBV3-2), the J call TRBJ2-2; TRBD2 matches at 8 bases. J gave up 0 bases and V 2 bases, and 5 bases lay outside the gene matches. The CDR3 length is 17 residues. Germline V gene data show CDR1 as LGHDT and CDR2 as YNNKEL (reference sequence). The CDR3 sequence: CASSQPLAGANTGELFF. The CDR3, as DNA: TGTGCCAGCAGCCAACCCCTAGCGGGTGCGAACACCGGGGAGCTGTTTTTT.

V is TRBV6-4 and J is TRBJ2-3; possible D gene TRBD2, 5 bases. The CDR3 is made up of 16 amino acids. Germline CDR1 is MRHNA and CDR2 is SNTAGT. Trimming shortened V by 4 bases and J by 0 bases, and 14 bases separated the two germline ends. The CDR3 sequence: CASSADDYPSTDTQYF. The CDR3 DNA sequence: TGTGCCAGCAGTGCCGACGACTATCCTAGCACAGATACGCAGTATTTT.

This CDR3 reads CASSEGPGSSTDTQYF. In DNA form, the CDR3 reads TGTGCCAGCAGCGAAGGACCGGGATCTAGCACAGATACGCAGTATTTT. The chain joins TRBV5-5 to TRBJ2-3; a possible D gene is TRBD2 (5 bases). Germline V lookup: CDR1 SGHKS, CDR2 YYEKEE (reference sequence). Trimming shortened V by 4 bases and J by 0 bases, and 15 bases separated the two germline ends. The CDR3 covers 16 residues. Based on the CDR3 plus reference TRBV5-5 and TRBJ2-3, the full variable domain is DAGVTQSPTHLIKTRGQQVTLRCSPISGHKSVSWYQQVLGQGPQFIFQYYEKEERGRGNFPDRFSARQFPNYSSELNVNALLLGDSALYLCASSEGPGSSTDTQYFGPGTRLTVL.

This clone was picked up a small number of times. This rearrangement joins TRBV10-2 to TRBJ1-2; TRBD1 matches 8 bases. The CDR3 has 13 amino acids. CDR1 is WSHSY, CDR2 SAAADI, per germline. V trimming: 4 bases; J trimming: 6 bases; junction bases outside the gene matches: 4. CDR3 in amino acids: CASSATGDDGYTF. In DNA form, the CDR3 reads TGCGCCAGCAGTGCGACAGGGGATGATGGCTACACCTTC.

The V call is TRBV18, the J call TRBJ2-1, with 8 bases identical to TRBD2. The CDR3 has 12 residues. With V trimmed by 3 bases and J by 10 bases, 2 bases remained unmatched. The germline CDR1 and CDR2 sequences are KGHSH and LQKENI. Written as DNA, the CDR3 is TGTGCCAGCTCACCGGCTAGCGGGGAGCAGTTCTTC. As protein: CASSPASGEQFF.

CDR3 coding DNA: TGCGCCAGCAGCTCCGGACAGGGTCGCTCCTACGAGCAGTACTTC. Translating gives CASSSGQGRSYEQYF. The rearrangement joins TRBV5-1 to TRBJ2-7; 8 bases match TRBD1. The CDR3 covers 15 residues. Germline V gives CDR1 SGHRS, CDR2 YFSETQ. With 3 bases clipped from V and 0 bases from J, the junction kept 5 bases outside the gene matches.

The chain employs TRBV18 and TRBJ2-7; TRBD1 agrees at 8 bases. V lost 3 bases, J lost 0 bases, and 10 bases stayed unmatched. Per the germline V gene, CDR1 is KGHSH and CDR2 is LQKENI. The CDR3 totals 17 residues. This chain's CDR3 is CASSPLLPGQASYEQYF. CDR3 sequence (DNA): TGTGCCAGCTCACCGCTCTTACCGGGACAGGCCTCCTACGAGCAGTACTTC.

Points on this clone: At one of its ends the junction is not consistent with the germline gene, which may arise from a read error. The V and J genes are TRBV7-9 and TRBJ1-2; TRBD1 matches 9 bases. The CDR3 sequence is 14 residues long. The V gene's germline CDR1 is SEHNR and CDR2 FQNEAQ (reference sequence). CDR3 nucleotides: TGTGCCAGCAGCTTGACCGGGACAGGGTTTGGCCACACCTTC. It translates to CASSLTGTGFGHTF. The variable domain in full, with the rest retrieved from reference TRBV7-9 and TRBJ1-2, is DTGVSQNPRHKITKRGQNVTFRCDPISEHNRLYWYRQTLGQGPEFLTYFQNEAQLEKSRLLSDRFSAERPKGSFSTLEIQRTEQGDSAMYLCASSLTGTGFGHTFGSGTRLTVV.

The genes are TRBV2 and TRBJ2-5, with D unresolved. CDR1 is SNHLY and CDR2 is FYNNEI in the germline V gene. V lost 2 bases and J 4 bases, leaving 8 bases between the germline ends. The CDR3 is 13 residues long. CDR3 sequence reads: CASSEQAPETQYF. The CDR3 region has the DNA TGTGCCAGCAGTGAACAGGCTCCAGAGACCCAGTACTTC.

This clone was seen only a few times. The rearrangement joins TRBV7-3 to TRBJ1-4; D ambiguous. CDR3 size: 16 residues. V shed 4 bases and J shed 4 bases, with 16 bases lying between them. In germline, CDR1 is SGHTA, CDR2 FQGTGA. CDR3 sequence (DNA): TGTGCCAGCAGCTCCCCTCAATCCGGACTTAATGAAAAACTGTTTTTT. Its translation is CASSSPQSGLNEKLFF.

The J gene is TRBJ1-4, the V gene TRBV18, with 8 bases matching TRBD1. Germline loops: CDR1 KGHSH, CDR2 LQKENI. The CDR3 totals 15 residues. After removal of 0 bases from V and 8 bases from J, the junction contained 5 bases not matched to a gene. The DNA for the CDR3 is TGTGCCAGCTCACCACCGGGGACAGGAGAAGAAAAACTGTTTTTT. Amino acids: CASSPPGTGEEKLFF.

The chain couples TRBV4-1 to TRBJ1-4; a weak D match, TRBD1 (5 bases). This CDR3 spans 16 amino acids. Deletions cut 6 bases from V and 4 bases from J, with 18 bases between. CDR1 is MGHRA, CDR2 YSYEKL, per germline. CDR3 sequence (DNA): TGCGCCAGCAGAAATAAACCGGGACTGATTAATGAAAAACTGTTTTTT. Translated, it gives CASRNKPGLINEKLFF.

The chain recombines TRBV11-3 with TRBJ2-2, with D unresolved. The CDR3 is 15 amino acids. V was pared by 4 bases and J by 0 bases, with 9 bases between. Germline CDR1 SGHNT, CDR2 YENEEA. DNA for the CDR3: TGTGCCAGCAGCTCCCAAGACACGAACACCGGGGAGCTGTTTTTT. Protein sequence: CASSSQDTNTGELFF.

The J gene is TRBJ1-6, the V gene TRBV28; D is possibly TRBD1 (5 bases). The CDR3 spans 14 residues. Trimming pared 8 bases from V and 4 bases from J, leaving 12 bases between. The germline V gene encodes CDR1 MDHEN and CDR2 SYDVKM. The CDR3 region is CASSFRQYNSPLHF. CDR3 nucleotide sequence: TGTGCCAGCTCCTTTCGACAGTATAATTCACCCCTCCACTTT.

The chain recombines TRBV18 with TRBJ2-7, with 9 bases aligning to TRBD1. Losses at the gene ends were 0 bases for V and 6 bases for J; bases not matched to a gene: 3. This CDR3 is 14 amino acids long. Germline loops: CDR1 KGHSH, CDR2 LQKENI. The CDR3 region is CASSPPNRGREQYF. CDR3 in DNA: TGTGCCAGCTCACCACCTAACAGGGGGCGCGAGCAGTACTTC.